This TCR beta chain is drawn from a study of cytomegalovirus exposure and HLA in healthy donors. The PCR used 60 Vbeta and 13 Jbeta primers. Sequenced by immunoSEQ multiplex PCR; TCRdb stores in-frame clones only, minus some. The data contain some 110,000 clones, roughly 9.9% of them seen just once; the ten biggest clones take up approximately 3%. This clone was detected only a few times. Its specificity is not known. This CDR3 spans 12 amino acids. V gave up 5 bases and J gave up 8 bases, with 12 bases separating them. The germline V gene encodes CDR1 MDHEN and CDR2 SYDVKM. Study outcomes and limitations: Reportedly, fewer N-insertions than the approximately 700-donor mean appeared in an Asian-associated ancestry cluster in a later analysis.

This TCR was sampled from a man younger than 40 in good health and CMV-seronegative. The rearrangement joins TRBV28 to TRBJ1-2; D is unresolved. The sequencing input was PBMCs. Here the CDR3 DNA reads TGTGCCAGCAGTCCGTCGATGGGCGGCTACACCTTC. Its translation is CASSPSMGGYTF.